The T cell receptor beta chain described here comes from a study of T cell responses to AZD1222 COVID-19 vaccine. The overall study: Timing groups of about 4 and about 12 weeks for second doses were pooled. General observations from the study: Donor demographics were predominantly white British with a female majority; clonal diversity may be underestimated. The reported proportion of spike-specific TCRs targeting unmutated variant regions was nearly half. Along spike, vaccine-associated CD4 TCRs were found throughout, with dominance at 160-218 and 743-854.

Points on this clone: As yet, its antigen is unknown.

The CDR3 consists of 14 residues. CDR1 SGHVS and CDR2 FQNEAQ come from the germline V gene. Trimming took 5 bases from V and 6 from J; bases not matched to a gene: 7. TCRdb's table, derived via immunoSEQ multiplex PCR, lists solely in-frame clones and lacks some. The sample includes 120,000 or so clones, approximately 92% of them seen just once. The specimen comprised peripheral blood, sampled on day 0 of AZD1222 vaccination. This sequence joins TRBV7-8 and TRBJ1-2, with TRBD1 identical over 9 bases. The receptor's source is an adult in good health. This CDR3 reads CASSPQGTGHGYTF. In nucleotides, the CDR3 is TGTGCCAGCAGCCCCCAGGGGACAGGGCATGGCTACACCTTC.